The 6 T cell receptor beta chains reported below all come from one sample, sequenced in a study of blood T cell repertoires in COVID-19. Only in-frame clones appear in the TCRdb table, and some are missing; sequencing was by immunoSEQ multiplex PCR. This sample yields tens of thousands of clones, of which 82% are seen a single time; around 20% belongs to the top ten. Material for sequencing was peripheral blood. Every receptor here comes from a human donor in a cohort sampled during active COVID-19.

The chain employs TRBV3-1 (or the pseudogene TRBV3-2) and TRBJ2-3, with unresolved D. V was clipped by 4 bases and J by 5 bases, with 4 bases between them. Germline V gene lookup returns CDR1 LGHDT and CDR2 YNNKEL (reference sequence). The CDR3 is 11 amino acids. CDR3 protein: CASSLKDTQYF. The CDR3 nucleotides are TGTGCCAGCAGCCTCAAAGATACGCAGTATTTT.

The rearrangement uses TRBV6-5 and TRBJ1-6, with 8 bases matching TRBD1. Trimming removed 7 bases from V and 9 bases from J; junction bases left unmatched: 11. Germline CDR1 MNHEY, CDR2 SVGAGI. This CDR3 contains 15 residues. DNA for the CDR3: TGTGCCAGCAATGGGCCCGGGACAGGTACTTCACCCCTCCACTTT. Translation gives CASNGPGTGTSPLHF.

The gene calls are TRBV6-5 and TRBJ1-5, with D tentatively TRBD1 (5 bases). Germline CDR1 is MNHEY and CDR2 is SVGAGI. This CDR3 comprises 13 residues. V was clipped by 7 bases and J by 0 bases, with 7 bases between them. The CDR3 DNA is TGTGCCAGCAAGGGGTATAGCAATCAGCCCCAGCATTTT. Protein product: CASKGYSNQPQHF.

V usage is TRBV7-2 and J usage is TRBJ2-7; TRBD1 matches 8 bases. Unmatched junction bases numbered 9, after V lost 1 base and J lost 4 bases. CDR1 and CDR2 (germline): SGHTA, FQGNSA. The CDR3 loop spans 16 amino acids. Here the CDR3 DNA reads TGTGCCAGCAGCTTAGGTCGTGGGACAGGAACATACGAGCAGTACTTC. Protein sequence: CASSLGRGTGTYEQYF.

The CDR3 coding sequence is TGTGCCAGCAGCCCTCAGGCCGGCACTGAAGCTTTCTTT. This sequence encodes CASSPQAGTEAFF. The chain links TRBV7-2 to TRBJ1-1; D is uncertain. The CDR3 contains 13 residues. Deletions cut 5 bases from V and 4 bases from J, with 11 bases between. Germline V gives CDR1 SGHTA, CDR2 FQGNSA.

This rearrangement joins TRBV12-3 or TRBV12-4 to TRBJ2-5; possibly TRBD1 for D (6 bases). The CDR3 is 13 amino acids. The V and J ends lost 6 bases and 0 bases respectively, with 8 bases between them. CDR3: CASRGHNQETQYF. CDR3 bases: TGTGCCAGCAGGGGACACAACCAAGAGACCCAGTACTTC.